In this sample, the clone carrying this TCR beta chain turned up a few times. The data are from a study of T cell responses to AZD1222 COVID-19 vaccine. Clones were read by immunoSEQ multiplex PCR, and TCRdb kept only the in-frame ones, dropping some. The repertoire consists of some 58,000 clones, with around 80% occurring once and the leading ten covering 4% to 5%. The origin of this receptor is an adult who received the AZD1222 COVID-19 vaccine. Sequenced here: peripheral blood, sampled 28 days after the second AZD1222 dose.

The CDR3 nucleotides read TGTGCCAGCAGCCCGACAGGTGGTGATCAGCCCCAGCATTTT. It specifies CASSPTGGDQPQHF. The genes are TRBV5-4 and TRBJ1-5; possibly TRBD1 for D (6 bases). This CDR3 contains 14 residues. The germline V gene has CDR1 SGHNT and CDR2 YYREEE (reference sequence). Between the trimmed V and J ends, which lost 4 bases and 5 bases, there was a span of 13 bases.